One and the same sample provided the 2 T cell receptor beta chains below, sequenced in a study of T cells after yellow fever vaccination (dated by TCRdb to about 2019). Library construction relied on 5' RACE. TCRdb names Illumina HiSeq 2500 as the instrument used. The public reads were reanalyzed by TCRdb: fastp trimming at Q25, MiXCR alignment, in-frame beta chains only. Rows are combined by CDR3 protein, so each entry shows the most common genes and DNA. In all, the sample holds 450,000 to 650,000 distinct CDR3 sequences, and just over 20% of those were seen once. The leading ten clones occupy about a sixth of the sample. The treatment or condition tag for this specimen amounts to: live attenuated yellow fever vaccine strain. Specimen: PBMCs, collected 20 to 25 days after the first yellow fever vaccination. Source of these receptors: a man between 18 and 29 years old who received the YFV17D yellow fever vaccine.

The chain carries TRBV29-1 and TRBJ1-5; D perhaps matches TRBD1 (6 bases). This CDR3 region has 14 residues. CDR1 SQVTM and CDR2 ANQGSEA come from the germline V gene. V was clipped by 6 bases and J by 3 bases, with 15 bases between them. Here the CDR3 DNA reads TGCAGCGTGGCCCCCGGGGGCCTCAATCAGCCCCAGCATTTT. Protein product: CSVAPGGLNQPQHF.

This clonotype was counted many times. This rearrangement joins TRBV5-1 to TRBJ1-6; D not certain. Trimming pared 4 bases from V and 3 bases from J, leaving 17 bases between. This CDR3 contains 17 residues. The germline CDR1 and CDR2 sequences are SGHRS and YFSETQ. CDR3 in amino acids: CASSPASGSDYNSPLHF. In DNA, the CDR3 is TGCGCCAGCAGCCCGGCCTCGGGGAGCGACTATAATTCACCCCTCCACTTT.